A selection of T cell receptor beta chains follows, all from one sample in a study of shared clonotypes between healthy human individuals. The protocol was immunoSEQ multiplex PCR, while the TCRdb copy is restricted to in-frame clones and leaves out a portion. The sample has some 2.4 million clones, 80% to 95% seen once. The sequencing input was naive CD4+ T cells from PBMCs. These receptors came from a man younger than 35 in good health. Some clones in this sample may be carry-over from other donors' samples. CDR3s include the opening cysteine and the closing phenylalanine or tryptophan. A D gene is named only where the DNA matches it firmly. Expanded clones get a size class; other rows say once, few or many, or leave the size out.

J	V	D	size	DNA	CDR3
TRBJ2-1	TRBV28	TRBD2	NA	TGTGCCAGCAGCCGGTCAGCGGGAGGGCTGTACAATGAGCAGTTCTTC	CASSRSAGGLYNEQFF
TRBJ2-7	TRBV11-2	NA	NA	TGTGCCAGCAGCTACCAAATATCGACAGGGAGGACCTACGAGCAGTACTTC	CASSYQISTGRTYEQYF
TRBJ1-4	TRBV10-3	NA	NA	TGTGCCTTGCGAGTGGGGGGGGAAAAACTGTTTTTT	CALRVGGEKLFF
TRBJ2-3	TRBV28	NA	NA	TGTGCCAGCACCACCCGACGGGTGCCCTCTAGCACAGATACGCAGTATTTT	CASTTRRVPSSTDTQYF
TRBJ2-7	TRBV30	NA	NA	TGTGCCTGGAGTCTGGACACCTTCTACGAGCAGTACTTC	CAWSLDTFYEQYF
TRBJ2-1	TRBV7-2	NA	NA	TGTGCCAGCAGCTCACGCCTCAGCGCCACCCGTAATGAGCAGTTCTTC	CASSSRLSATRNEQFF
TRBJ2-3	TRBV5-1	TRBD1	NA	TGCGCCAGCAGCCAAACCGGGACAGGGACAGATACGCAGTATTTT	CASSQTGTGTDTQYF
TRBJ1-4	TRBV5-4	NA	once	TGTGCCAGCAGCTTAGGGCTGGGGAATGAAAAACTGTTTTTT	CASSLGLGNEKLFF
TRBJ1-5	TRBV29-1	NA	NA	TGCAGCGTTGAAATAATGAGGAATCAGCCCCAGCATTTT	CSVEIMRNQPQHF
TRBJ2-3	TRBV28	TRBD2	NA	TGTGCCAGCAGTTCCCGGGGGGGGAGCGGCACAGATACGCAGTATTTT	CASSSRGGSGTDTQYF
TRBJ2-3	TRBV30	NA	NA	TGTGCCTGGAGTGTCGGTCAGTTCACAGATACGCAGTATTTT	CAWSVGQFTDTQYF
TRBJ2-6	TRBV7-9	TRBD1	NA	TGTGCCAGCAGTCAGGGGGCTGGGGCCAACGTCCTGACTTTC	CASSQGAGANVLTF
TRBJ2-7	TRBV9	TRBD2	NA	TGTGCCAGCAGCGAAGCGGGGACTGCCTCCTACGAGCAGTACTTC	CASSEAGTASYEQYF
TRBJ1-2	TRBV6-5	NA	once	TGTGCCAGCAGGGGAGGGATTTATGGCTACACCTTC	CASRGGIYGYTF
TRBJ2-7	TRBV5-6	NA	NA	TGTGCCAGCAGCTTGCAGAGGGGAGACTTCGCCGAGCAGTACTTC	CASSLQRGDFAEQYF
TRBJ2-2	TRBV7-2	NA	NA	TGTGCCAGCAGCCCCCGGGACGCCCGTAGCGGGGAGCTGTTTTTT	CASSPRDARSGELFF
TRBJ2-1	TRBV6-1	TRBD2	NA	TGTGCCAGCAGACTCACTAGCGTAATCCCCAATGAGCAGTTCTTC	CASRLTSVIPNEQFF
TRBJ2-7	TRBV5-4	NA	NA	TGTGCCAGCAGCTTGGCTGCCAAGTCCTACGAGCAGTACTTC	CASSLAAKSYEQYF